This TCR beta chain stems from a study of T cell responses to AZD1222 COVID-19 vaccine. Libraries were prepared by immunoSEQ multiplex PCR; TCRdb keeps only in-frame clonotypes and omits some of them. The sample records about 140,000 clones, approximately 93% being singletons. Regarding the study as a whole: The reported proportion of spike-specific TCRs targeting unmutated variant regions was nearly half. The donors showed a predominance of white British ancestry and of females, with possible underestimation of clonal diversity. The CD4 TCRs associated with vaccination extended across spike and predominated at 160-218 and 743-854.

Of note for this clone: What it recognizes is unknown.

This sample comprised peripheral blood, obtained on day 0 of MenACWY control vaccination. This TCR derives from an adult in good health.

CDR3 bases: TGTGCCAGCAGTGAAAATAGCGGTCTCAAAGAGACCCAGTACTTC. This codes for CASSENSGLKETQYF. J is TRBJ2-5 and V is TRBV6-1; possibly TRBD2 for D (6 bases). The CDR3 is 15 residues long. Between the trimmed V and J ends, which lost 2 bases and 3 bases, there was a span of 13 bases. Germline CDR1 is MNHNS and CDR2 is SASEGT.